This TCR beta chain was documented in a study of shared clonotypes between healthy human individuals. Overall study context: Each donor's CD4 naive and CD4 memory cells filled three plates apiece, CD8 naive two, and CD8 memory one.

Study-level results: Sequencing depth was expected to influence donor clonotype sharing.

The authors ran the assay at deep level. Per sorted-subset replicate PCR, input was roughly 200 ng DNA, representing tens of thousands of T cell genomes. Measured with immunoSEQ multiplex PCR; TCRdb has only the in-frame clones, and not every one. The repertoire consists of about 2 million clones, with around 95% occurring once and the leading ten covering under 0.15%. Trimming removed 6 bases at V and 5 bases at J, with 10 bases between. Per germline, CDR1 SNHLY and CDR2 FYNNEI. CDR3 size: 12 residues. In the case of this clone: As yet, its antigen is unknown.

This TCR derives from a man between 18 and 35 years old in good health. The sample was naive CD4+ T cells sorted from blood. Regarding subset: CD45RA+ positively selected. V usage is TRBV2 and J usage is TRBJ1-2, with D uncertain. CDR3: CASSEDDYGYTF. The CDR3 nucleotides are TGTGCCAGCAGCGAGGACGATTATGGCTACACCTTC.